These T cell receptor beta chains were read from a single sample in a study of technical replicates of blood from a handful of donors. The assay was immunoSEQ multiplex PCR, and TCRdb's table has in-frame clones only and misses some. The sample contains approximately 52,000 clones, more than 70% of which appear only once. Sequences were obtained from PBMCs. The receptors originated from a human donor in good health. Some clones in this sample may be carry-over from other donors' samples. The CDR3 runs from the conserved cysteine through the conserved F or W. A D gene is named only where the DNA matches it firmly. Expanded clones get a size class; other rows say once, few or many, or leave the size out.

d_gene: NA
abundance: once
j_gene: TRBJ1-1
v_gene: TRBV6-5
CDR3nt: TGTGCCAGCAGTCCGACAGCCCGAGACACTGAAGCTTTCTTT
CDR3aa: CASSPTARDTEAFF

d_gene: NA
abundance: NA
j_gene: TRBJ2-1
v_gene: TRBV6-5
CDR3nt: TGTGCCAGCAGTTTGACTAGTTCTTACAATGAGCAGTTCTTC
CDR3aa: CASSLTSSYNEQFF

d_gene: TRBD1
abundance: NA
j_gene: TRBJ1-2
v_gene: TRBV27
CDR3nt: TGTGCCAGCAGTGCAGGGGGCTATGGCTACACCTTC
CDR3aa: CASSAGGYGYTF

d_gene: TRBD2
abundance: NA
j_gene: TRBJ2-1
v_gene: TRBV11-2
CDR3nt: TGTGCCAGCAGCTCCCTTAGGACTAGCGGGAGAGGGAATGAGCAGTTCTTC
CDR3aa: CASSSLRTSGRGNEQFF

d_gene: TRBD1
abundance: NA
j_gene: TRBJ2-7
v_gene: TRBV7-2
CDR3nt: TGTGCCAGCAGCGGACAGGGCCGGCGTTCCGAGCAGTACTTC
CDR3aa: CASSGQGRRSEQYF

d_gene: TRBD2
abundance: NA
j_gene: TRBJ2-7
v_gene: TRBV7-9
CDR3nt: TGTGCCAGCAGCTACGGACTAGCGGGAGAGAGACTTAGCTCCTACGAGCAGTACTTC
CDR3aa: CASSYGLAGERLSSYEQYF

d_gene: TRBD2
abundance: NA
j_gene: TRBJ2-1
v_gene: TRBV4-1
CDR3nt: TGCGCCAGCAGGCCTATGACTAGCGGGGGTTTAAATGAGCAGTTCTTC
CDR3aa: CASRPMTSGGLNEQFF

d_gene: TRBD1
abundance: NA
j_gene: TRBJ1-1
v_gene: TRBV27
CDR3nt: TGTGCCAGCAGTCCACCCCGGACAGGGGGCTGGTCTGAAGCTTTCTTT
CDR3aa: CASSPPRTGGWSEAFF

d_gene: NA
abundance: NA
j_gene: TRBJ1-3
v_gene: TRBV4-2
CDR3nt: TGTGCCAGCAGCCAACCCGCGGGGGGGACGGGTGGAAACACCATATATTTT
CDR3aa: CASSQPAGGTGGNTIYF

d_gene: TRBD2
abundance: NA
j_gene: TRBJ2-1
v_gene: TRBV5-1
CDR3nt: TGCGCCAGCAGCTTGAGCGGGAGGGAGACGAATGAGCAGTTCTTC
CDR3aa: CASSLSGRETNEQFF

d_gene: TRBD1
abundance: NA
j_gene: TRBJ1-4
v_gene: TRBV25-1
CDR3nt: TGTGCCAGCAGTCTTCACAGGGGAATAGTAACTAATGAAAAACTGTTTTTT
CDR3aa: CASSLHRGIVTNEKLFF

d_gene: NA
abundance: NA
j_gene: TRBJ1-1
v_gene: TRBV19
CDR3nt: TGTGCCAGCATGGGTGATAGGGGGGGTATGAACACTGAAGCTTTCTTT
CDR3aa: CASMGDRGGMNTEAFF

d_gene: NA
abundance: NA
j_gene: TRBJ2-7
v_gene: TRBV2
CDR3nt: TGTGCCAGCAGTGAAGGCGGGAATAGATACGAGCAGTACTTC
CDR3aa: CASSEGGNRYEQYF

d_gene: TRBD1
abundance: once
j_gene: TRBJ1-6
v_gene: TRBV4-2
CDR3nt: TGTGCCAGCAGCCCCACGGGACAGTCGAGCTCCTATAATTCACCCCTCCACTTT
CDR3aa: CASSPTGQSSSYNSPLHF

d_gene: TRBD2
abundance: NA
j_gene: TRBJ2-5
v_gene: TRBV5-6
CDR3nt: TGTGCCAGCAGCTCGAAGACGACTAGCGGTTGGGAGACCCAGTACTTC
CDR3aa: CASSSKTTSGWETQYF

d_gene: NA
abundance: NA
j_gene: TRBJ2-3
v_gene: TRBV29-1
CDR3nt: TGCAGCGTTGAAGGTGGGGGCGTTTATACGCAGTATTTT
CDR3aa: CSVEGGGVYTQYF

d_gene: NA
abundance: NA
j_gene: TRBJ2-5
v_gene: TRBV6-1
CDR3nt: TGTGCCAGCAGTGGGGGGACGCCGGGACTCGGAGGGGAGACCCAGTACTTC
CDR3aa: CASSGGTPGLGGETQYF

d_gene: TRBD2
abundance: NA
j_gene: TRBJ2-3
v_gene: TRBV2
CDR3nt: TGTGCCAGCAGTAGCGGGAGGGCCTCGACAGATACGCAGTATTTT
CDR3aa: CASSSGRASTDTQYF

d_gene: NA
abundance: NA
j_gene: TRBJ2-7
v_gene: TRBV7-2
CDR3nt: TGTGCCAGCAGCCCCCCGTTTTTCCAGCAGTACTTC
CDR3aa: CASSPPFFQQYF

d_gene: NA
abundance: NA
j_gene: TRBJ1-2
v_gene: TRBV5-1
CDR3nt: TGCGCCAGCAGCTTAGGGCAGGGTAAAAGCTATGGCTACACCTTC
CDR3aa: CASSLGQGKSYGYTF

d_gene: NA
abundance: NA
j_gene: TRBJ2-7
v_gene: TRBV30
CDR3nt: TGTGCCTGGAGTGACGGCACGGGATCCTACGAGCAGTACTTC
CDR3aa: CAWSDGTGSYEQYF

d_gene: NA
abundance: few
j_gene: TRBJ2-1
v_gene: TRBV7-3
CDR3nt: TGTGCCAGCAGCTTTAGCAGGGGTAACTACAATGAGCAGTTCTTC
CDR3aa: CASSFSRGNYNEQFF

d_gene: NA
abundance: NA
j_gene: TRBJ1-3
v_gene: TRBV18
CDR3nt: TGTGCCAGCTCACCCCAAACCGGGGATCCGGGAAACACCATATATTTT
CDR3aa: CASSPQTGDPGNTIYF

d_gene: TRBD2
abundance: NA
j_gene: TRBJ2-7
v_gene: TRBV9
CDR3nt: TGTGCCAGCAGCGTATCCACTAGCGGGATTAGCGAGCAGTACTTC
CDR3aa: CASSVSTSGISEQYF